This TCR beta chain was sequenced for a study of neurological immune-mediated disorders. The overall study: Multiple sclerosis patients numbering some 35 comprised about 30 relapsing-remitting and 3 secondary progressive patients.

This clonotype was recorded at least ten times. Its antigen is not known. The cDNA came from 5'RACE, which used 10-nucleotide random UMIs. The output of every sequencing run, over 190 million TCR-beta sequences, came from 15-18 subjects. Each CDR3 protein gets one entry after TCRdb re-called the 5' RACE reads with MiXCR. The sample lists 90,000 to 100,000 distinct CDR3 sequences; 3.5% were seen once. This CDR3 is built from 15 residues. V lost 4 bases, J lost 5 bases, and 15 bases lay in between. CDR1 is SGHKS and CDR2 is YYEKEE in the germline V gene (reference sequence). Study outcomes and limitations: On phylogenetic grouping, the repertoires of 18 of 34 multiple sclerosis patients fell within one related-CDR3 cluster, constituting a possible signature.

Sequencing input: PBMCs. The sequence was obtained from a woman aged 18 to 35 with multiple sclerosis. The chain joins TRBV5-5 to TRBJ2-2; D is possibly TRBD2 (6 bases). The CDR3 reads CASSPGDWATGELFF. The CDR3, as DNA: TGTGCCAGCAGCCCGGGGGATTGGGCAACCGGGGAGCTGTTTTTT.